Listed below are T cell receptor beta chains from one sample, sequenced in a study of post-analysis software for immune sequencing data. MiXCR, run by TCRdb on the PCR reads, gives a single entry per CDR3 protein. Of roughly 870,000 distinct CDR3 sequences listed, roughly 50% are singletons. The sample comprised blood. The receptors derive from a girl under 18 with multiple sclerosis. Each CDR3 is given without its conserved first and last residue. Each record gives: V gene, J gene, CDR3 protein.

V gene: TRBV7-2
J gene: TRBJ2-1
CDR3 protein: ASSSRGRGQNYNEQF

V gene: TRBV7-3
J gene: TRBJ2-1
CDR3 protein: ASSLTPFNRGSYNEQF

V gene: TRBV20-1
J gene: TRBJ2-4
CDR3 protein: SAKKLAEAKNIQY

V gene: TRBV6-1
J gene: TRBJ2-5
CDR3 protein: ASTHLRGSGETQY

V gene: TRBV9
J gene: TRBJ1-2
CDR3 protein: ASSVWEGDGYT

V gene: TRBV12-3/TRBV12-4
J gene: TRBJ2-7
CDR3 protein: ASRYRLRYEQY

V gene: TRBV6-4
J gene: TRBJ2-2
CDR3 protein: ASSDGPGNTGELF

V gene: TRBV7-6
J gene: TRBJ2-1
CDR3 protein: ASSLIGDNEQF

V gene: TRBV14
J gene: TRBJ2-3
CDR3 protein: ASSQDRIGGDTQY

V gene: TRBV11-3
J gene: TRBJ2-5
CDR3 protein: ASSFTGDHWETQY

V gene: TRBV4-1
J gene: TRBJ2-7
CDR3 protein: ASSPSGTAAYEQY

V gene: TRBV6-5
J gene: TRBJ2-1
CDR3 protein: ASGSSMARSYNEQF

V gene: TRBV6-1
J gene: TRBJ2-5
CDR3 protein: ASARELAGGLEVQETQY

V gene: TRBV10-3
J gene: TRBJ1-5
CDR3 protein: AISAEGTPKSNQPQH

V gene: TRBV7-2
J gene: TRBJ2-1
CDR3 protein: ASALGQGGHHEQF

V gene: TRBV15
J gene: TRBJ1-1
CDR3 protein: ATSRAATGRGRRNTEAF

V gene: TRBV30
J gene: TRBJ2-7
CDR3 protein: AWTPADRSYEQY

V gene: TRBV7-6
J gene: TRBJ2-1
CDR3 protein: ASSSSRSLSEQF

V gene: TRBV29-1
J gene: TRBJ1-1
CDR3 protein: SVGRRLTNTKAF

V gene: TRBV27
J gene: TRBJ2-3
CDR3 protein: ASSSPTSGRARLQDTQY

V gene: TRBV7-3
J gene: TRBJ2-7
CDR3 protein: ASSSEGRYEQY

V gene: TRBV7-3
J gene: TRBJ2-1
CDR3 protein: ASSPQTSGYNNEQF